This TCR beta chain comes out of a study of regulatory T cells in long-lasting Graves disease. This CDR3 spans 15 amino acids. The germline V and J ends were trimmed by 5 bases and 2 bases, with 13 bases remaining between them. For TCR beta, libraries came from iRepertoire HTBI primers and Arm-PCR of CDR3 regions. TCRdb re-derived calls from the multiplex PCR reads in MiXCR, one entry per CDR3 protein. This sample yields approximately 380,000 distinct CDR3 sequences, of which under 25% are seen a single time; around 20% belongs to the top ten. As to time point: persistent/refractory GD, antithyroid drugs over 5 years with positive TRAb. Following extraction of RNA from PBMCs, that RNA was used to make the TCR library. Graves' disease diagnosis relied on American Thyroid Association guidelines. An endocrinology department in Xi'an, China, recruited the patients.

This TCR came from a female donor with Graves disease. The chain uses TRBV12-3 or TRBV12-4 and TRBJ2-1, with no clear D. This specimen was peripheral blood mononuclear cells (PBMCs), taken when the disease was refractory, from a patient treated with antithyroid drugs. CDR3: CASSPRLNAYNEQFF. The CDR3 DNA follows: TGTGCCAGCAGTCCCCGACTTAACGCCTACAATGAGCAGTTCTTC.